The 29 T cell receptor beta chains reported below all come from one sample, sequenced in a study of T cell repertoires in cytomegalovirus infection. MiXCR, run by TCRdb on the reads, gives a single entry per CDR3 protein. The sample carries about 27,000 distinct CDR3 sequences, around 20% recorded once. Their recognized antigens are unknown. Sequenced here: CD8+ T cells from cultured PBMCs, sampled from culture after CMV antigen stimulation. The receptors derive from a human donor in good health (CMV status not recorded). Some clones in this sample may be carry-over from other donors' samples.

Here the CDR3 reads CASSTGQGADDEQYF. CDR3 sequence (DNA): TGTGCCAGCAGCACGGGACAGGGGGCGGATGACGAGCAGTACTTC. The V and J genes are TRBV7-2 and TRBJ2-7, with 12 bases that match TRBD1. The V and J ends lost 5 bases and 5 bases, in that order; junction bases with no gene match: 7. This CDR3 has 15 amino acids. Germline values: CDR1 SGHTA, CDR2 FQGNSA.

A word on this clonotype: A much larger clone lies a single base off, so this may be a read error. This chain links TRBV27 with TRBJ2-1; no clear D. CDR3 length: 13 residues. The germline CDR1 and CDR2 sequences are MNHEY and SMNVEV (reference sequence). V lost 2 bases to trimming and J lost 8 bases, with 10 bases between them. The CDR3 loop is CASSLVSLDEQFF. CDR3 nucleotide sequence: TGTGCCAGCAGTTTAGTTTCCTTGGATGAGCAGTTCTTC.

This clonotype was detected only a few times. The chain has TRBV7-2 and TRBJ2-1, with D hard to call. Trimming removed 5 bases from V and 7 bases from J, with 15 bases in between. Germline V gene lookup returns CDR1 SGHTA and CDR2 FQGNSA. CDR3 size: 14 residues. As DNA, the CDR3 is TGTGCCAGCAGCCCTCTAGGCATTAATAATGAGCAGTTCTTC. It specifies CASSPLGINNEQFF. The variable domain in full, with the rest retrieved from reference TRBV7-2 and TRBJ2-1, is GAGVSQSPSNKVTEKGKDVELRCDPISGHTALYWYRQSLGQGLEFLIYFQGNSAPDKSGLPSDRFSAERTGGSVSTLTIQRTQQEDSAVYLCASSPLGINNEQFFGPGTRLTVL.

This clonotype was found many times. The rearrangement uses TRBV7-2 and TRBJ2-3; 7 nucleotides match TRBD2. The length of the CDR3 is 15 residues. Trimming at V came to 1 base and at J to 7 bases, leaving 8 bases not matched to a gene. Germline lookup yields CDR1 SGHTA and CDR2 FQGNSA. The CDR3 sequence is CASSLEGSGLNTQYF. As DNA, the CDR3 is TGTGCCAGCAGCTTAGAAGGTAGCGGGTTAAATACGCAGTATTTT.

There are a few counts of this clonotype. V usage is TRBV7-9 and J usage is TRBJ2-5, with D possibly being TRBD1 (6 bases). Germline values: CDR1 SEHNR, CDR2 FQNEAQ (reference sequence). The CDR3 covers 15 residues. Trimming cost V 4 bases and J 0 bases, with 12 bases left between them. The CDR3 bases are TGTGCCAGCAGCTCCCGGGACACTTACCAAGAGACCCAGTACTTC. It encodes CASSSRDTYQETQYF. The variable domain in full, with the rest retrieved from reference TRBV7-9 and TRBJ2-5, is DTGVSQNPRHKITKRGQNVTFRCDPISEHNRLYWYRQTLGQGPEFLTYFQNEAQLEKSRLLSDRFSAERPKGSFSTLEIQRTEQGDSAMYLCASSSRDTYQETQYFGPGTRLLVL.

The chain has TRBV7-6 and TRBJ2-7; 9 positions match TRBD1. The germline CDR1 and CDR2 sequences are SGHVS and FNYEAQ. After removal of 5 bases from V and 6 bases from J, the junction contained 11 bases not matched to a gene. This CDR3 is 15 amino acids long. As DNA, the CDR3 is TGTGCCAGCAGCCCCTGGACAGGGGCGAGGGGCGAGCAGTACTTC. Protein: CASSPWTGARGEQYF.

The chain is built from TRBV7-9 and TRBJ2-1; TRBD2 agrees at 14 bases. Germline V CDR1 and CDR2: SEHNR, FQNEAQ (reference sequence). The V segment lost 0 bases and the J segment 9 bases; nucleotides outside the gene matches: 7. This CDR3 contains 17 residues. Written as DNA, the CDR3 is TGTGCCAGCAGCTTAGCCCTAGGACTAGCGGGAGGTGGTGAGCAGTTCTTC. It translates to CASSLALGLAGGGEQFF.

The J gene is TRBJ1-3, the V gene TRBV7-8; D is undetermined. Germline V gene data show CDR1 as SGHVS and CDR2 as FQNEAQ. V lost 2 bases and J 4 bases, leaving 9 bases between the germline ends. The length of the CDR3 is 14 residues. In DNA, the CDR3 is TGTGCCAGCAGCTTAAGCAGATACGGAAACACCATATATTTT. Its protein product is CASSLSRYGNTIYF.

The J gene is TRBJ2-3, the V gene TRBV3-1; 9 bases are a match to TRBD2. V dropped 5 bases and J dropped 1; count of bases not matched to a gene: 4. There are 15 residues in the CDR3. Germline V gene lookup returns CDR1 LGHDT and CDR2 YNNKEL (reference sequence). CDR3 bases: TGTGCCAGCAGCACCCGGACTAGCGGCACAGATACGCAGTATTTT. Translated, it gives CASSTRTSGTDTQYF.

This clonotype was detected a few times. The chain links TRBV7-2 to TRBJ1-6; D might be TRBD1 (5 bases). The CDR3 runs to 17 residues. Germline assignment: CDR1 SGHTA and CDR2 FQGNSA. V was trimmed by 4 bases and J by 0 bases, leaving 13 bases between them. The CDR3 bases are TGTGCCAGCAGCTCGACCCCAGGGAGCTCCTATAATTCACCCCTCCACTTT. It specifies CASSSTPGSSYNSPLHF.

The chain carries TRBV7-9 and TRBJ2-1; 9 nucleotides line up with TRBD2. V shed 4 bases and J 7 bases; nucleotides not matched to a gene: 14. Germline assignment: CDR1 SEHNR and CDR2 FQNEAQ (reference sequence). There are 17 residues in the CDR3. The CDR3, as DNA: TGTGCCAGCAGCTCTCGTAGATTAGCGGGAGCTTCGAATGAGCAGTTCTTC. Its protein product is CASSSRRLAGASNEQFF.

This sequence joins TRBV27 and TRBJ1-5; unclear D gene. The length of the CDR3 is 13 residues. The germline V gene has CDR1 MNHEY and CDR2 SMNVEV (reference sequence). Trimming cost V 5 bases and J 3 bases, with 8 bases left between them. The CDR3 DNA reads TGTGCCAGCAGTCGGAGTCTCAATCAGCCCCAGCATTTT. Protein product: CASSRSLNQPQHF.

This clonotype showed up just a few times. V is TRBV7-2 and J is TRBJ2-7, with TRBD1 matching 7 bases. After removal of 2 bases from V and 4 bases from J, the junction contained 8 bases not matched to a gene. CDR1 and CDR2 (germline): SGHTA, FQGNSA. The CDR3 is 15 residues long. CDR3 sequence (DNA): TGTGCCAGCAGCTTATCCGGAGAGGGGGCGTACGAGCAGTACTTC. It codes for CASSLSGEGAYEQYF.

The chain links TRBV7-2 to TRBJ2-1, with unresolved D. V was trimmed by 2 bases and J by 5 bases, leaving 10 bases between them. CDR1 is SGHTA and CDR2 is FQGNSA in the germline V gene. This CDR3 comprises 14 residues. The CDR3 region is CASSLSAADNEQFF. The CDR3 DNA follows: TGTGCCAGCAGCTTAAGTGCAGCAGACAATGAGCAGTTCTTC.

This clonotype was picked up a small number of times. The chain links TRBV7-2 to TRBJ2-7, with TRBD1 as a possible D gene (5 bases). V was clipped by 1 base and J by 9 bases, with 19 bases between them. There are 15 residues in the CDR3. The germline V gene encodes CDR1 SGHTA and CDR2 FQGNSA. This CDR3 is CASSLEPLDSNGQYF. The CDR3 coding sequence is TGTGCCAGCAGCTTAGAGCCCCTCGACAGTAACGGGCAGTACTTC.

The CDR3: CASSPPRGNEQFF. Here the CDR3 DNA reads TGTGCCAGCAGCCCCCCTAGGGGGAATGAGCAGTTCTTC. The rearrangement joins TRBV7-9 to TRBJ2-1, with D perhaps TRBD1 (6 bases). Deletions cut 5 bases from V and 7 bases from J, with 12 bases between. Germline CDR1 SEHNR, CDR2 FQNEAQ (reference sequence). This CDR3 comprises 13 residues.

The chain joins TRBV15 to TRBJ1-2; tentatively, D is TRBD1 (5 bases). V was trimmed by 3 bases and J by 4 bases, leaving 12 bases between them. The CDR3 has 14 amino acids. The germline V gene encodes CDR1 LNHNV and CDR2 YYDKDF (reference sequence). CDR3 protein: CATSRRDSSYGYTF. CDR3 DNA sequence: TGTGCCACCAGCAGGAGGGACTCCAGCTATGGCTACACCTTC.

The J gene is TRBJ1-2, the V gene TRBV4-3; 8 bases agree with TRBD1. Germline CDR1 is LGHNA and CDR2 is YSLEER. The CDR3 runs to 15 residues. V lost 4 bases, J lost 2 bases, and 6 bases stayed unmatched. The CDR3 bases are TGCGCCAGCAGCCCCTGGACAGGGAGCAACTATGGCTACACCTTC. As protein: CASSPWTGSNYGYTF.

The table lists this clonotype with a few counts. The V gene is TRBV6-6, the J gene TRBJ2-5; 7 bases align to TRBD1. J was trimmed by 2 bases and V by 8 bases; bases with no gene match: 8. CDR1 and CDR2 from the germline V gene are MNHNY and SVGAGI (reference sequence). The CDR3 is 14 residues long. CDR3 loop: CASGLTGYQETQYF. The CDR3 DNA follows: TGTGCCAGCGGGCTGACAGGGTATCAAGAGACCCAGTACTTC.

This clonotype was counted only a few times. CDR3 DNA sequence: TGTGCCAGCAGTTTATTAGCGGGGGAGCAGTTCTTC. It specifies CASSLLAGEQFF. The chain employs TRBV27 and TRBJ2-1, with TRBD2 identical over 8 bases. The CDR3 is made up of 12 amino acids. J gave up 10 bases and V 1 base, and 0 bases lay outside the gene matches. The germline V gene has CDR1 MNHEY and CDR2 SMNVEV (reference sequence).

The rearrangement links TRBV28 to TRBJ2-3; 10 nucleotides align to TRBD2. The CDR3 runs 15 residues. Unmatched junction bases numbered 6, after V lost 5 bases and J lost 4 bases. From germline, CDR1 is MDHEN and CDR2 SYDVKM. CDR3 protein: CASSTSSGRADTQYF. CDR3 nucleotides: TGTGCCAGCAGTACGTCTAGCGGGAGAGCAGATACGCAGTATTTT.

This clonotype has a handful of counts. CDR3 region: CASSISFDRGEETQYF. The CDR3 DNA sequence: TGTGCCAGCAGCATATCCTTCGACAGGGGAGAAGAGACCCAGTACTTC. V gene TRBV6-2 or TRBV6-3 combines with J gene TRBJ2-5; 8 bases are a match to TRBD1. Germline CDR1 and CDR2: MNHEY and SVGEGT. Trimming removed 6 bases from V and 3 bases from J; junction bases left unmatched: 12. The CDR3 runs 16 residues.

This clonotype has just a few counts. The chain links TRBV30 to TRBJ2-1; 7 bases agree with TRBD1. Germline-derived CDR1 and CDR2 are GTSNPN and SVGIG (reference sequence). This CDR3 spans 13 amino acids. J was trimmed by 1 base and V by 5 bases; bases with no gene match: 2. This chain's CDR3 is CAWYRGSYNEQFF. For the CDR3, the DNA is TGTGCCTGGTACAGGGGTTCCTACAATGAGCAGTTCTTC. The full variable domain, with the rest looked up from reference TRBV30 and TRBJ2-1, is SQTIHQWPATLVQPVGSPLSLECTVEGTSNPNLYWYRQAAGRGLQLLFYSVGIGQISSEVPQNLSASRPQDRQFILSSKKLLLSDSGFYLCAWYRGSYNEQFFGPGTRLTVL.

The J gene is TRBJ2-7, the V gene TRBV7-9, with 9 bases fitting TRBD1. V dropped 4 bases and J dropped 10; count of bases not matched to a gene: 11. The CDR3 extends over 14 amino acids. Germline V gene data show CDR1 as SEHNR and CDR2 as FQNEAQ (reference sequence). CDR3 in DNA: TGTGCCAGCAGCTACGGGGACAGGGAGCAGAAACAGTACTTC. Translated: CASSYGDREQKQYF. Together with reference TRBV7-9 and TRBJ2-7, the CDR3 gives the full variable domain: DTGVSQNPRHKITKRGQNVTFRCDPISEHNRLYWYRQTLGQGPEFLTYFQNEAQLEKSRLLSDRFSAERPKGSFSTLEIQRTEQGDSAMYLCASSYGDREQKQYFGPGTRLTVT.

For this clonotype: The conserved phenylalanine or tryptophan is not found at the CDR3 terminus, so this likely reflects a read error. It is unclear where the CDR3 begins or ends on the DNA, so no DNA is shown, and the CDR3 is as TCRdb lists it. The gene calls are TRBV23-1 and TRBJ2-4; the DNA was not used to check the table's D call, TRBD1. TRBV23-1 is marked as an open reading frame, function uncertain. The CDR3 is 10 amino acids long, termini counted. The CDR3 sequence is CASSPGAPAG.

The J gene is TRBJ2-2, the V gene TRBV5-4, with TRBD2 matching over 8 bases. The CDR3 contains 16 residues. Germline loops: CDR1 SGHNT, CDR2 YYREEE (reference sequence). The junction had 11 bases not matched to a gene; V was cut back by 7 bases and J by 3 bases. The CDR3 nucleotides are TGTGCCAGCGCTCTGAGGCGGGAGGTGTACACCGGGGAGCTGTTTTTT. This gives the protein CASALRREVYTGELFF. The full variable domain, in which reference TRBV5-4 and TRBJ2-2 provide the parts outside the CDR3, is ETGVTQSPTHLIKTRGQQVTLRCSSQSGHNTVSWYQQALGQGPQFIFQYYREEENGRGNFPPRFSGLQFPNYSSELNVNALELDDSALYLCASALRREVYTGELFFGEGSRLTVL.

The V and J genes are TRBV28 and TRBJ1-5, with D possibly being TRBD1 (5 bases). Germline V gives CDR1 MDHEN, CDR2 SYDVKM. V was shortened by 7 bases and J by 7 bases, with 11 bases between the two germline ends. The CDR3 has 12 amino acids. CDR3 amino acids: CASTGGSQPQHF. CDR3 nucleotide sequence: TGTGCCAGCACCGGGGGAAGCCAGCCCCAGCATTTT.

This clonotype was seen only a few times. The chain recombines TRBV27 with TRBJ1-1, with TRBD1 matching 8 bases. J was trimmed by 5 bases and V by 2 bases; bases with no gene match: 4. The germline V gene encodes CDR1 MNHEY and CDR2 SMNVEV (reference sequence). The CDR3 runs 14 residues. The CDR3 nucleotides read TGTGCCAGCAGTTTAATTACAGGGGGGACTGAAGCTTTCTTT. This codes for CASSLITGGTEAFF.

This clonotype showed up just once. The genes are TRBV7-2 and TRBJ1-1; 7 bases map to TRBD1. Germline lookup yields CDR1 SGHTA and CDR2 FQGNSA. Unmatched junction bases numbered 9, after V lost 5 bases and J lost 3 bases. The CDR3 sequence is 15 residues long. The CDR3 loop is CASSPNRGGDTEAFF. Here the CDR3 DNA reads TGTGCCAGCAGCCCCAACAGGGGTGGCGACACTGAAGCTTTCTTT.